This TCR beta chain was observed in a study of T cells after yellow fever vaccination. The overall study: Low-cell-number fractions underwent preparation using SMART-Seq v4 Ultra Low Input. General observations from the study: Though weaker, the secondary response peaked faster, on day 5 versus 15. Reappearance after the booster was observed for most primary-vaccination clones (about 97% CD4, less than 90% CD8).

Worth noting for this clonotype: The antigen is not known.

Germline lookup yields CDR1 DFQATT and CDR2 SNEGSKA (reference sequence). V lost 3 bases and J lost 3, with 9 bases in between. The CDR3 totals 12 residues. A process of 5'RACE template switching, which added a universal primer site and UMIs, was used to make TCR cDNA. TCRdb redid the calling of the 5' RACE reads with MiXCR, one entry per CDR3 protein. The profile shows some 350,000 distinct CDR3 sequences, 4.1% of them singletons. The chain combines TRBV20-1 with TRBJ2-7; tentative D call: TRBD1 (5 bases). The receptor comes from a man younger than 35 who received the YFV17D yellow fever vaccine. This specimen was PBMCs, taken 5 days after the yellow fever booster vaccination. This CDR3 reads CSARVGVYEQYF. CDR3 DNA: TGCAGTGCTAGGGTAGGGGTCTACGAGCAGTACTTC.